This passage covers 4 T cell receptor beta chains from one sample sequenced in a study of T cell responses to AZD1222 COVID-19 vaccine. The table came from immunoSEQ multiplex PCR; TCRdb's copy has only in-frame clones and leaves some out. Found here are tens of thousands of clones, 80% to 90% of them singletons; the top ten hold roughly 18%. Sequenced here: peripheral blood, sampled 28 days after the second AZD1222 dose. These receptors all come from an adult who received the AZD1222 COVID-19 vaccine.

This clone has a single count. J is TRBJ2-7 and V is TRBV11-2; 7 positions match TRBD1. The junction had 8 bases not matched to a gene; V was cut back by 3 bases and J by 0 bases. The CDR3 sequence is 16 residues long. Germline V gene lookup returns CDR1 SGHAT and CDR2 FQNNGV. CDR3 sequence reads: CASSLVTGEASYEQYF. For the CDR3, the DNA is TGTGCCAGCAGCTTGGTTACAGGGGAAGCCTCCTACGAGCAGTACTTC.

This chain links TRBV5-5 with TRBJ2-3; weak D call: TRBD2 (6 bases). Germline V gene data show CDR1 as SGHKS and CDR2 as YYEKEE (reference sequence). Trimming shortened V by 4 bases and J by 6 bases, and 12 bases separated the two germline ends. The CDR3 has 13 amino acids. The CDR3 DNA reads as TGTGCCAGCAGCGGCCCCGGGAGCGATACGCAGTATTTT. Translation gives CASSGPGSDTQYF. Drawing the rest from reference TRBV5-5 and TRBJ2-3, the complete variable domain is DAGVTQSPTHLIKTRGQQVTLRCSPISGHKSVSWYQQVLGQGPQFIFQYYEKEERGRGNFPDRFSARQFPNYSSELNVNALLLGDSALYLCASSGPGSDTQYFGPGTRLTVL.

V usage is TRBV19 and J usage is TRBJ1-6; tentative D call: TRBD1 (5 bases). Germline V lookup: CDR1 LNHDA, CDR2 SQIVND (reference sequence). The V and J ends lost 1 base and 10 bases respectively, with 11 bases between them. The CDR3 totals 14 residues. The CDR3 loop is CASSIGQGVSPLHF. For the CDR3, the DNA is TGTGCCAGTAGTATAGGGCAGGGTGTCTCACCCCTCCACTTT.

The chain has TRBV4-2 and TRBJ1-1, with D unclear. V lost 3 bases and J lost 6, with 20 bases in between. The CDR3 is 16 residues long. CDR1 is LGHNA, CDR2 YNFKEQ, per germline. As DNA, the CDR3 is TGTGCCAGCAGCCAGATCATAGGGCAGGACCCCTCTGAAGCTTTCTTT. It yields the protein CASSQIIGQDPSEAFF.